The 13 T cell receptor beta chains below all came from one sample that was sequenced in a study of shared clonotypes between healthy human individuals (TCRdb year 2020). Receptors were amplified or captured by the immunoSEQ multiplex PCR assay. TCRdb obtained this table from immuneACCESS and retained in-frame rearrangements with V and J assigned. These tables miss some clones; where compared with another copy, unresolved V genes account for less than half of the shortfall, and the remainder is unexplained. The sample contains a few million clones, approximately 92% of them found a single time. The biggest ten clones account for over 0.12% of the sample. Source material: naive CD4+ T cells sorted from blood. The label giving this sample's cell subset or site can be read as: CD45RA+ positively selected. These receptors were collected from a man younger than 35 in good health.

This clone was observed a single time. This chain connects TRBV7-2 to TRBJ2-7; D not certain. V was clipped by 1 base and J by 5 bases, with 12 bases between them. There are 14 residues in the CDR3. Germline V gene lookup returns CDR1 SGHTA and CDR2 FQGNSA. Here the CDR3 reads CASSLGGAGNEQYF. As DNA, the CDR3 is TGTGCCAGCAGCTTAGGGGGTGCTGGTAACGAGCAGTACTTC.

In its sample, this clone was seen once. The V gene is TRBV21-1, the J gene TRBJ1-1. TRBV21-1 represents a pseudogene. This CDR3 comprises 19 residues. The CDR3 reads CASSKVRKGCGVSLTEAFF. The CDR3 DNA follows: TGTGCCAGCAGCAAAGTGAGGAAAGGGTGCGGAGTTTCGTTAACTGAAGCTTTCTTT.

The chain recombines TRBV4-1 with TRBJ2-7, with TRBD2 matching over 13 bases. This CDR3 comprises 17 residues. The trim removed 0 bases at V and 6 bases at J, leaving 8 bases unmatched. Germline-derived CDR1 and CDR2 are MGHRA and YSYEKL. As DNA, the CDR3 is TGCGCCAGCAGCCAAGAACTAGCGGGAGGGCCATGGGCCGAGCAGTACTTC. Residues: CASSQELAGGPWAEQYF.

The V gene is TRBV11-2, the J gene TRBJ2-7; 8 nucleotides line up with TRBD1. The V gene end was trimmed by 5 bases and the J gene end by 2 bases; junction bases not matched to a gene: 8. The CDR3 has 15 amino acids. CDR1 and CDR2 (germline): SGHAT, FQNNGV. The CDR3 coding sequence is TGTGCCAGCAGCCCTAGGACAGGGTTAGCCTACGAGCAGTACTTC. Translating gives CASSPRTGLAYEQYF.

This sequence joins TRBV7-8 and TRBJ2-3; 14 nucleotides line up with TRBD2. V gave up 6 bases and J gave up 3 bases; unmatched junction bases: 2. CDR3 length: 15 residues. In germline, CDR1 is SGHVS, CDR2 FQNEAQ. The CDR3, as DNA: TGTGCCAGCAGGAGGACTAGCGGGAGGACAGATACGCAGTATTTT. Protein: CASRRTSGRTDTQYF.

Concerning this clone: The sample holds other DNA sequences that translate to the same CDR3. The V gene is TRBV7-9, the J gene TRBJ2-1, with a weak D call TRBD2 (6 bases). There are 14 residues in the CDR3. CDR1 is SEHNR and CDR2 is FQNEAQ in the germline V gene (reference sequence). The germline V and J ends were trimmed by 3 bases and 1 base, with 7 bases remaining between them. In DNA form, the CDR3 reads TGTGCCAGCAGCTTGGAGGGATCCTACAATGAGCAGTTCTTC. It is translated as CASSLEGSYNEQFF.

The chain recombines TRBV4-1 with TRBJ1-4, with D unresolved. The V end was cut by 0 bases, the J end by 5 bases, with 10 bases between. The CDR3 is 15 amino acids. Per the germline V gene, CDR1 is MGHRA and CDR2 is YSYEKL. CDR3 in amino acids: CASSQDFRNNEKLFF. The CDR3 region has the DNA TGCGCCAGCAGCCAAGACTTCAGGAACAATGAAAAACTGTTTTTT.

This chain joins TRBV7-9 and TRBJ2-1; 9 bases agree with TRBD1. The junction had 5 bases not matched to a gene; V was cut back by 5 bases and J by 3 bases. Looked up from germline, CDR1 is SEHNR and CDR2 is FQNEAQ (reference sequence). CDR3 length: 15 amino acids. The CDR3: CASSPGQGNYNEQFF. As DNA, the CDR3 is TGTGCCAGCAGCCCGGGACAGGGAAACTACAATGAGCAGTTCTTC.

V and J are TRBV25-1 and TRBJ1-6; tentatively, D is TRBD1 (6 bases). Germline CDR1 MGHDK, CDR2 SYGVNS. CDR3 length: 14 residues. Trimming pared 3 bases from V and 9 bases from J, leaving 12 bases between. For the CDR3, the DNA is TGTGCCAGCAGTGATACGCAGGGGATTTCACCCCTCCACTTT. Translating gives CASSDTQGISPLHF.

The chain is built from TRBV10-2 and TRBJ2-4; 9 bases map to TRBD2. CDR3 length: 16 residues. Trimming at V came to 2 bases and at J to 7 bases, leaving 9 bases not matched to a gene. CDR1 is WSHSY, CDR2 SAAADI, per germline. CDR3 nucleotide sequence: TGCGCCAGCAGTGAGGCGGGAGGGCCTCAATCCAACATTCAGTACTTC. It yields the protein CASSEAGGPQSNIQYF.

The chain recombines TRBV11-2 with TRBJ2-1; TRBD2 matches 7 bases. CDR3 length equals 14 residues. Losses at the gene ends were 6 bases for V and 2 bases for J; bases not matched to a gene: 4. Germline assignment: CDR1 SGHAT and CDR2 FQNNGV. The CDR3 protein is CASSIAGAYNEQFF. CDR3 coding DNA: TGTGCCAGCAGTATCGCGGGAGCCTACAATGAGCAGTTCTTC.

V gene TRBV10-1 combines with J gene TRBJ2-3; D not resolved. The V gene's germline CDR1 is WNHNN and CDR2 SYGVQD (reference sequence). V lost 1 base and J 0 bases, leaving 11 bases between the germline ends. The CDR3 is made up of 16 amino acids. CDR3 region: CASSELAVYSTDTQYF. As DNA, the CDR3 is TGCGCCAGCAGTGAGTTGGCAGTTTATAGCACAGATACGCAGTATTTT.

The V call is TRBV7-2, the J call TRBJ2-3; TRBD2 aligns across 7 bases. This CDR3 has 14 amino acids. CDR1 and CDR2 from the germline V gene are SGHTA and FQGNSA. V shed 4 bases, J shed 4 bases, and the junction held 5 bases outside the gene matches. CDR3 sequence reads: CASSSLAPPDTQYF. The CDR3 DNA sequence: TGTGCCAGCAGCTCACTAGCGCCCCCAGATACGCAGTATTTT.